Listed below are T cell receptor beta chains from one sample, sequenced in a study of T cell changes during pregnancy in multiple sclerosis. Assay used: immunoSEQ multiplex PCR; TCRdb lists only in-frame clones, some missing. The sample yields just over 40,000 clones, roughly nine tenths seen once. This material consisted of CD4+ T cells from peripheral blood mononuclear cells, taken in the first trimester of pregnancy. Every receptor here comes from a female donor with multiple sclerosis, enrolled in a pregnancy study. The CDR3 runs from the conserved cysteine through the conserved F or W. A D gene is named only where the DNA matches it firmly. The size of a clone is reported for some rows only, either as once, few or many, or as a class for expanded clones.

j_call: TRBJ2-5; d_call: TRBD1; cdr3_length: 14; v_call: TRBV5-1; clone_size: few; cdr3_aa: CASSWDRGAETQYF; cdr3_nt: TGCGCCAGCAGCTGGGACAGGGGGGCGGAGACCCAGTACTTC
j_call: TRBJ2-3; d_call: TRBD2; cdr3_length: 16; v_call: TRBV30; clone_size: .; cdr3_aa: CAWSVQGASGGGFPYF; cdr3_nt: TGTGCCTGGAGTGTACAAGGGGCTAGCGGGGGGGGGTTCCCGTATTTT
j_call: TRBJ1-5; d_call: TRBD1; cdr3_length: 14; v_call: TRBV2; clone_size: .; cdr3_aa: CASSQTGNGQPQHF; cdr3_nt: TGTGCCAGCAGTCAGACAGGGAACGGTCAGCCCCAGCATTTT
j_call: TRBJ2-7; d_call: TRBD2; cdr3_length: 15; v_call: TRBV6-5; clone_size: .; cdr3_aa: CASSQERGSSYEQYF; cdr3_nt: TGTGCCAGCAGTCAGGAGCGGGGTTCCTCCTACGAGCAGTACTTC
j_call: TRBJ1-5; d_call: .; cdr3_length: 13; v_call: TRBV4-2; clone_size: .; cdr3_aa: CASSQDQRGPQHF; cdr3_nt: TGTGCCAGCAGCCAAGATCAAAGGGGCCCCCAGCATTTT
j_call: TRBJ2-2; d_call: TRBD1; cdr3_length: 15; v_call: TRBV10-3; clone_size: .; cdr3_aa: CAISSGQGATGELFF; cdr3_nt: TGTGCCATCAGTTCGGGACAGGGTGCGACCGGGGAGCTGTTTTTT
j_call: TRBJ2-6; d_call: .; cdr3_length: 18; v_call: TRBV9; clone_size: once; cdr3_aa: CASSEAPGFFSGANVLTF; cdr3_nt: TGTGCCAGCAGCGAGGCCCCAGGGTTTTTCTCTGGGGCCAACGTCCTGACTTTC
j_call: TRBJ1-1; d_call: TRBD1; cdr3_length: 18; v_call: TRBV27; clone_size: .; cdr3_aa: CASSSPQGFRGLNTEAFF; cdr3_nt: TGTGCCAGCAGTTCCCCACAGGGGTTCAGGGGGCTCAACACTGAAGCTTTCTTT
j_call: TRBJ2-5; d_call: TRBD2; cdr3_length: 14; v_call: TRBV19; clone_size: .; cdr3_aa: CASSIAWGGETQYF; cdr3_nt: TGTGCCAGTAGTATAGCATGGGGAGGGGAGACCCAGTACTTC
j_call: TRBJ2-3; d_call: .; cdr3_length: 15; v_call: TRBV14; clone_size: .; cdr3_aa: CASSQDYSITDTQYF; cdr3_nt: TGTGCCAGCAGCCAGGACTATTCTATTACAGATACGCAGTATTTT
j_call: TRBJ1-3; d_call: .; cdr3_length: 15; v_call: TRBV4-2; clone_size: .; cdr3_aa: CASSQDQGTGNTIYF; cdr3_nt: TGTGCCAGCAGCCAAGATCAGGGGACCGGAAACACCATATATTTT
j_call: TRBJ1-1; d_call: .; cdr3_length: 13; v_call: TRBV19; clone_size: .; cdr3_aa: CASSIGNGGGAFF; cdr3_nt: TGTGCCAGTAGTATAGGAAACGGCGGTGGAGCTTTCTTT
j_call: TRBJ1-4; d_call: .; cdr3_length: 15; v_call: TRBV6-1; clone_size: .; cdr3_aa: CASSEGVATNEKLFF; cdr3_nt: TGTGCCAGCAGTGAAGGGGTAGCCACTAATGAAAAACTGTTTTTT
j_call: TRBJ2-7; d_call: .; cdr3_length: 12; v_call: TRBV7-2; clone_size: .; cdr3_aa: CASSLQGGEQYF; cdr3_nt: TGTGCCAGCAGCCTGCAGGGTGGGGAGCAGTACTTC
j_call: TRBJ1-1; d_call: .; cdr3_length: 11; v_call: TRBV20-1; clone_size: once; cdr3_aa: CSAPVGLGAFF; cdr3_nt: TGCAGTGCCCCAGTGGGGCTGGGAGCTTTCTTT
j_call: TRBJ2-3; d_call: .; cdr3_length: 13; v_call: TRBV5-5; clone_size: .; cdr3_aa: CASSLVQPDTQYF; cdr3_nt: TGTGCCAGCAGCTTGGTACAGCCAGATACGCAGTATTTT
j_call: TRBJ1-2; d_call: .; cdr3_length: 16; v_call: TRBV19; clone_size: .; cdr3_aa: CASSTVNRQDHYGYTF; cdr3_nt: TGTGCCAGTAGCACCGTAAATAGACAGGATCACTATGGCTACACCTTC
j_call: TRBJ2-5; d_call: TRBD2; cdr3_length: 14; v_call: TRBV30; clone_size: .; cdr3_aa: CAWSAGGQGETQYF; cdr3_nt: TGTGCCTGGAGCGCGGGGGGCCAGGGGGAGACCCAGTACTTC
j_call: TRBJ2-7; d_call: TRBD1; cdr3_length: 15; v_call: TRBV18; clone_size: .; cdr3_aa: CASSLGTGDPHEQYF; cdr3_nt: TGTGCCAGCTCACTCGGGACAGGGGACCCTCACGAGCAGTACTTC
j_call: TRBJ2-7; d_call: .; cdr3_length: 11; v_call: TRBV10-3; clone_size: .; cdr3_aa: CAIGQTYEQYF; cdr3_nt: TGTGCCATCGGACAGACCTACGAGCAGTACTTC
j_call: TRBJ1-5; d_call: .; cdr3_length: 14; v_call: TRBV19; clone_size: .; cdr3_aa: CASSFQNSNQPQHF; cdr3_nt: TGTGCCAGTAGTTTCCAAAATAGCAATCAGCCCCAGCATTTT
j_call: TRBJ2-1; d_call: TRBD2; cdr3_length: 16; v_call: TRBV10-3; clone_size: .; cdr3_aa: CAGGSGTSGGGAGQFF; cdr3_nt: TGTGCCGGGGGATCCGGGACTAGCGGGGGAGGGGCTGGGCAGTTCTTC
j_call: TRBJ1-1; d_call: TRBD1; cdr3_length: 14; v_call: TRBV19; clone_size: once; cdr3_aa: CASSPGQGSTEAFF; cdr3_nt: TGTGCCAGTAGTCCGGGACAGGGGAGCACTGAAGCTTTCTTT
j_call: TRBJ1-2; d_call: .; cdr3_length: 12; v_call: TRBV13; clone_size: .; cdr3_aa: CASSLEGYGYTF; cdr3_nt: TGTGCCAGCAGCTTAGAGGGGTATGGCTACACCTTC
j_call: TRBJ2-7; d_call: .; cdr3_length: 16; v_call: TRBV10-3; clone_size: once; cdr3_aa: CAISEPEGDSSYEQYF; cdr3_nt: TGTGCCATCAGTGAACCTGAGGGGGATAGCTCCTACGAGCAGTACTTC